The 9 T cell receptor beta chains reported below all come from one sample, sequenced in a study of blood T cell repertoires in COVID-19. The repertoire was sequenced with immunoSEQ multiplex PCR; TCRdb's copy has only in-frame clones and lacks some. The table has 120,000 to 150,000 clones, around 81% seen once. Sequencing input: peripheral blood. The receptors stem from a woman aged 40-49 years with active or convalescent COVID-19.

The chain recombines TRBV3-1 (or the pseudogene TRBV3-2) with TRBJ2-4; perhaps TRBD2 as D (6 bases). From germline, CDR1 is LGHDT and CDR2 YNNKEL (reference sequence). V was pared by 1 base and J by 8 bases, with 9 bases between. CDR3 length: 13 amino acids. The CDR3 DNA sequence: TGTGCCAGCAGCCAAGGGGGGGATGACATTCAGTACTTC. Its translation: CASSQGGDDIQYF.

There are a few counts of this clone. The rearrangement joins TRBV11-3 to TRBJ2-2, with TRBD2 matching over 8 bases. Germline V gives CDR1 SGHNT, CDR2 YENEEA. The trim removed 5 bases at V and 5 bases at J, leaving 7 bases unmatched. This CDR3 comprises 15 residues. The CDR3 spells CASSPLAGGTGELFF. The CDR3 nucleotides read TGTGCCAGCAGCCCCCTAGCGGGCGGAACCGGGGAGCTGTTTTTT.

This clone appeared once. The chain joins TRBV6-6 to TRBJ2-7; 12 bases match TRBD2. J gave up 4 bases and V 4 bases, and 2 bases lay outside the gene matches. CDR3 size: 14 residues. Germline CDR1 is MNHNY and CDR2 is SVGAGI (reference sequence). The CDR3 loop reads CASSSSGRAYEQYF. CDR3 coding DNA: TGTGCCAGCAGTTCTAGCGGGAGGGCGTACGAGCAGTACTTC.

The V gene is TRBV3-1 (or the pseudogene TRBV3-2), the J gene TRBJ2-7; 7 bases fit TRBD1. The CDR3 is 12 amino acids. Germline CDR1 reads LGHDT; CDR2 reads YNNKEL (reference sequence). V trimming: 4 bases; J trimming: 4 bases; junction bases outside the gene matches: 1. The CDR3 spells CASSRQGYEQYF. DNA for the CDR3: TGTGCCAGCAGCCGACAGGGATACGAGCAGTACTTC.

This chain links TRBV4-1 with TRBJ2-4; 7 bases agree with TRBD2. Germline V gene data show CDR1 as MGHRA and CDR2 as YSYEKL. V lost 0 bases, J lost 7 bases, and 3 bases stayed unmatched. The CDR3 runs 14 residues. For the CDR3, the DNA is TGCGCCAGCAGCCAAGAGGGGGGGTTGAACATTCAGTACTTC. It encodes CASSQEGGLNIQYF.

CDR3 DNA sequence: TGCGCCAGCAGCCGCCGGGACAGGGGATGGAAGCTGTTTTTT. Residues: CASSRRDRGWKLFF. The chain joins TRBV10-1 to TRBJ2-2; 10 nucleotides match TRBD1. The germline CDR1 and CDR2 sequences are WNHNN and SYGVQD (reference sequence). CDR3 length equals 14 residues. V gave up 6 bases and J gave up 12 bases; unmatched junction bases: 10.

The chain's CDR3 is CASSLLGTGASNYGYTF. CDR3 nucleotides: TGCGCCAGCAGCTTGTTGGGCACAGGAGCCTCTAACTATGGCTACACCTTC. The chain couples TRBV5-1 to TRBJ1-2; maybe TRBD1 (5 bases). V lost 1 base and J 0 bases, leaving 16 bases between the germline ends. Germline CDR1 is SGHRS and CDR2 is YFSETQ. There are 17 residues in the CDR3.

J is TRBJ1-2 and V is TRBV18; TRBD1 matches 11 bases. CDR3 length equals 18 residues. The V gene's germline CDR1 is KGHSH and CDR2 LQKENI. V lost 3 bases to trimming and J lost 2 bases; unmatched junction nucleotides: 11. As DNA, the CDR3 is TGTGCCAGCTCACCTATGCCGGGACAGGGGGATGGCAACTATGGCTACACCTTC. As protein: CASSPMPGQGDGNYGYTF.

The chain links TRBV7-6 to TRBJ2-4; TRBD2 matches at 10 bases. This CDR3 contains 17 residues. The trim removed 1 base at V and 6 bases at J, leaving 9 bases unmatched. CDR1 SGHVS and CDR2 FNYEAQ come from the germline V gene. CDR3 region: CASSLGPAGGSGNIQYF. The CDR3 DNA reads as TGTGCCAGCAGCTTAGGCCCAGCGGGAGGGTCCGGAAACATTCAGTACTTC.